This T cell receptor (beta chain) is drawn from a study of T cell repertoires in cytomegalovirus infection. Study context: Evidence of both CMV infection and a matching HLA type came from public TCR beta signatures.

V was cut by 7 bases and J by 9 bases, with 28 bases left in between. The V gene's germline CDR1 is MNHNY and CDR2 SVGAGI (reference sequence). The CDR3 is made up of 17 amino acids. Study-wide results and caveats: CMV-specific HLA-C-restricted TCR beta clonotypes dominated the ex vivo response.

The table lists this clonotype with a few counts. Its antigen is unidentified. One entry per CDR3 protein, called by TCRdb with MiXCR from the reads. The sample carries approximately 25,000 distinct CDR3 sequences, roughly a fifth recorded once. This TCR derives from a human donor in good health (CMV status not recorded). Some clones in this sample may be carry-over from other donors' samples. Sequenced here: CD8+ T cells from cultured PBMCs, sampled from culture after CMV antigen stimulation. V usage is TRBV6-6 and J usage is TRBJ2-1; D is perhaps TRBD1 (5 bases). The CDR3 region is CASTGHDGPGQRGEQFF. CDR3 DNA: TGTGCCAGCACAGGACACGACGGACCCGGACAAAGGGGTGAGCAGTTCTTC.